One sample yielded the 32 T cell receptor beta chains listed below, sequenced in a study of neurological immune-mediated disorders (dated by TCRdb to between 2018 and 2021). The method behind the library was 5' RACE. These reads were obtained on an Illumina HiSeq 2500. TCRdb handled the public reads itself, with Q25 trimming in fastp and clone calling in MiXCR, and kept productive beta chains. CDR3 protein sequences are deduplicated, and each keeps its most common genes and DNA. The sample profile shows 50,000 or so distinct CDR3 sequences; more than 9.5% of them were found once. The ten top clones hold approximately 1.8% of the sample. The material sequenced was PBMCs. These receptors originate from a man aged 60 to 75 in good health.

The rearrangement joins TRBV27 to TRBJ1-5, with D perhaps matching TRBD1 (5 bases). Germline lookup yields CDR1 MNHEY and CDR2 SMNVEV (reference sequence). Trimming cost V 4 bases and J 5 bases, with 12 bases left between them. The CDR3 is made up of 14 amino acids. DNA of the CDR3: TGTGCCAGCAGTTCGCGCAGGGACGATCAGCCCCAGCATTTT. Translation: CASSSRRDDQPQHF.

Many counts were recorded for this clonotype. This rearrangement joins TRBV20-1 to TRBJ1-5; D call uncertain. Trimming shortened V by 1 base and J by 2 bases, and 6 bases separated the two germline ends. Germline CDR1 DFQATT, CDR2 SNEGSKA (reference sequence). CDR3 length: 13 residues. CDR3 DNA sequence: TGCAGTGCTAGAGGAACAGGCAATCAGCCCCAGCATTTT. It is translated as CSARGTGNQPQHF.

This clonotype was picked up many times. CDR3: CASSPPWDGGGEQYF. The CDR3 nucleotides are TGTGCCAGCTCGCCCCCTTGGGACGGCGGCGGGGAGCAGTACTTC. The chain joins TRBV18 to TRBJ2-7; D could derive from TRBD1 or TRBD2 (5 bases each). The CDR3 covers 15 residues. V lost 6 bases, J lost 7 bases, and 22 bases lay in between. Looked up from germline, CDR1 is KGHSH and CDR2 is LQKENI. Based on the CDR3 plus reference TRBV18 and TRBJ2-7, the full variable domain is NAGVMQNPRHLVRRRGQEARLRCSPMKGHSHVYWYRQLPEEGLKFMVYLQKENIIDESGMPKERFSAEFPKEGPSILRIQQVVRGDSAAYFCASSPPWDGGGEQYFGPGTRLTVT.

The chain employs TRBV19 and TRBJ2-1; D perhaps matches TRBD2 (5 bases). Looked up from germline, CDR1 is LNHDA and CDR2 is SQIVND (reference sequence). CDR3 length: 14 amino acids. V lost 6 bases, J lost 4 bases, and 13 bases lay in between. The chain's CDR3 is CASRAAENYNEQFF. For the CDR3, the DNA is TGTGCCAGTAGAGCGGCAGAAAATTACAATGAGCAGTTCTTC.

This clonotype was seen at least ten times. The rearrangement links TRBV5-6 to TRBJ2-3; D is uncertain. Germline assignment: CDR1 SGHDT and CDR2 YYEEEE. V lost 2 bases and J lost 1, with 11 bases in between. The CDR3 sequence is 15 residues long. CDR3 nucleotides: TGTGCCAGCAGCTTCATTGGTCGCGGCACAGATACGCAGTATTTT. Translation: CASSFIGRGTDTQYF.

This sequence joins TRBV6-2 or TRBV6-3 and TRBJ1-1, with D hard to call. CDR3 length: 14 amino acids. Trimming pared 8 bases from V and 1 base from J, leaving 14 bases between. CDR1 and CDR2 from the germline V gene are MNHEY and SVGEGT. CDR3 sequence: CASSIGRGNTEAFF. The CDR3 nucleotides are TGTGCCAGCTCGATTGGTCGAGGGAACACTGAAGCTTTCTTT.

Note on this clonotype: The final CDR3 position lacks the conserved phenylalanine or tryptophan, pointing to a likely read error. CDR3 sequence reads: CAIGLSGVDNEQFL. In DNA form, the CDR3 reads TGTGCCATTGGACTATCGGGGGTTGACAATGAGCAGTTCTTA. This chain uses TRBV27 with TRBJ2-1; possibly TRBD2 for D (6 bases). Germline CDR1 MNHEY, CDR2 SMNVEV (reference sequence). The ends were cut back, 10 bases at V and 5 bases at J, with 18 bases in the middle. This CDR3 contains 14 residues.

This clonotype appeared many times. The chain couples TRBV6-1 to TRBJ1-1, with D perhaps TRBD1 (5 bases). V was pared by 7 bases and J by 4 bases, with 10 bases between. The CDR3 spans 12 residues. Per germline, CDR1 MNHNS and CDR2 SASEGT. The CDR3 DNA reads as TGTGCCAGCAAGGGAACAGGCACTGAAGCTTTCTTT. This sequence encodes CASKGTGTEAFF.

This clonotype was seen repeatedly, ten times or more. The chain couples TRBV7-2 to TRBJ1-2; 8 bases agree with TRBD1. This CDR3 has 15 amino acids. The germline gives CDR1 SGHTA, CDR2 FQGNSA. With V trimmed by 5 bases and J by 1 base, 6 bases remained unmatched. The CDR3 protein is CASSPGQGFNYGYTF. The CDR3, as DNA: TGTGCCAGCAGCCCAGGACAGGGATTTAACTATGGCTACACCTTC.

This clonotype has at least ten counts. V is TRBV5-1 and J is TRBJ2-7; D is unresolved. The CDR3 totals 11 residues. Germline CDR1 is SGHRS and CDR2 is YFSETQ. V lost 0 bases, J lost 6 bases, and 4 bases lay in between. CDR3 in amino acids: CASSLGGEQYF. The CDR3 DNA is TGCGCCAGCAGCTTGGGGGGCGAGCAGTACTTC.

This clonotype was seen at least ten times. The chain uses TRBV7-9 and TRBJ2-3, with D possibly matching TRBD1 (5 bases). In germline, CDR1 is SEHNR, CDR2 FQNEAQ (reference sequence). The V and J ends lost 5 bases and 15 bases respectively, with 21 bases between them. The CDR3 totals 13 residues. The CDR3 nucleotides read TGTGCCAGCAGCCTTGCCGACAGAGTTGGTAGCTATTTT. As protein: CASSLADRVGSYF. The entire variable domain, with the rest obtained from reference TRBV7-9 and TRBJ2-3, is as follows: DTGVSQNPRHKITKRGQNVTFRCDPISEHNRLYWYRQTLGQGPEFLTYFQNEAQLEKSRLLSDRFSAERPKGSFSTLEIQRTEQGDSAMYLCASSLADRVGSYFGPGTRLTVL.

Regarding this clonotype: A junction end diverges from the germline sequence, so it may reflect a read error. This chain connects TRBV29-1 to TRBJ2-7, with D hard to call. This CDR3 region has 12 residues. Looked up from germline, CDR1 is SQVTM and CDR2 is ANQGSEA. The CDR3 nucleotides are TGCATCGTTCGGTCAGGCATCTACGAGCAGTACTTC. Amino acids: CIVRSGIYEQYF.

This clonotype was seen at least ten times. V and J are TRBV7-7 and TRBJ2-5; 13 bases fit TRBD2. CDR1 is SSHAT and CDR2 is FNYEAQ in the germline V gene (reference sequence). The CDR3 consists of 17 residues. The V gene end was trimmed by 4 bases and the J gene end by 5 bases; junction bases not matched to a gene: 10. CDR3 in DNA: TGTGCCAGCAGCTCCCGACTAGCGGGGGGCCGGGTGGAGACCCAGTACTTC. Encoded protein: CASSSRLAGGRVETQYF.

This clonotype was seen a few times. The rearrangement uses TRBV5-6 and TRBJ2-7, with a weak D call TRBD1 (6 bases). The CDR3 totals 15 residues. Germline V gene sequence: CDR1 SGHDT, CDR2 YYEEEE. Trimming shortened V by 4 bases and J by 4 bases, and 18 bases separated the two germline ends. The CDR3 spells CASSPLLGTGYEQYF. The CDR3 DNA sequence: TGTGCCAGCAGCCCTCTCCTCGGAACAGGGTACGAGCAGTACTTC. The full variable domain, completed using reference TRBV5-6 and TRBJ2-7, is DAGVTQSPTHLIKTRGQQVTLRCSPKSGHDTVSWYQQALGQGPQFIFQYYEEEERQRGNFPDRFSGHQFPNYSSELNVNALLLGDSALYLCASSPLLGTGYEQYFGPGTRLTVT.

This clonotype was observed many times. The chain has TRBV5-1 and TRBJ2-6, with TRBD2 matching over 12 bases. The V gene end was trimmed by 2 bases and the J gene end by 4 bases; junction bases not matched to a gene: 4. The CDR3 consists of 17 residues. From germline, CDR1 is SGHRS and CDR2 YFSETQ. The DNA for the CDR3 is TGCGCCAGCAGCTTCCTAGCGGGGGGGCCCGGGGCCAACGTCCTGACTTTC. It encodes CASSFLAGGPGANVLTF. Looking up the rest from reference TRBV5-1 and TRBJ2-6 gives the full variable domain: KAGVTQTPRYLIKTRGQQVTLSCSPISGHRSVSWYQQTPGQGLQFLFEYFSETQRNKGNFPGRFSGRQFSNSRSEMNVSTLELGDSALYLCASSFLAGGPGANVLTFGAGSRLTVL.

Concerning this clonotype itself: This may be a read error: a much more frequent sequence differs by one nucleotide. The chain carries TRBV20-1 and TRBJ1-2, with D unresolved. Germline CDR1 DFQATT, CDR2 SNEGSKA (reference sequence). The CDR3 has 12 residues. Trimming removed 8 bases from V and 3 bases from J, with 13 bases in between. The CDR3 sequence is CSSPWTDYGYTF. CDR3 DNA sequence: TGCAGTTCCCCCTGGACGGACTATGGCTACACCTTC.

This clonotype has at least ten counts. The chain joins TRBV20-1 to TRBJ1-2, with a possible D match to TRBD1 (5 bases). The CDR3 contains 12 residues. Between the trimmed V and J ends, which lost 3 bases and 6 bases, there was a span of 11 bases. Germline V gives CDR1 DFQATT, CDR2 SNEGSKA (reference sequence). The CDR3 bases are TGCAGTGCTAGGCTTCGGGGGGATGGCTACACCTTC. Residues: CSARLRGDGYTF.

There are many counts of this clonotype. The V and J genes are TRBV2 and TRBJ2-3; TRBD1 aligns across 8 bases. This CDR3 contains 14 residues. The J segment lost 1 base and the V segment lost 5 bases, leaving 2 bases of the junction unmatched. CDR1 and CDR2 from the germline V gene are SNHLY and FYNNEI. The CDR3 region has the DNA TGTGCCAGCAGTTTGACAGGGGGCACAGATACGCAGTATTTT. This encodes CASSLTGGTDTQYF.

In this sample, this clonotype turned up many times. The V and J genes are TRBV29-1 and TRBJ2-3, with D perhaps being TRBD1 or TRBD2 (5 bases each). The germline gives CDR1 SQVTM, CDR2 ANQGSEA. Trimming cost V 7 bases and J 0 bases, with 8 bases left between them. CDR3 length equals 12 residues. The CDR3 loop reads CSAWDSTDTQYF. The CDR3 coding sequence is TGCAGCGCCTGGGACAGCACAGATACGCAGTATTTT.

This clonotype has a count of ten or more. V usage is TRBV20-1 and J usage is TRBJ1-3; the D is unclear. The germline gives CDR1 DFQATT, CDR2 SNEGSKA (reference sequence). This CDR3 has 12 residues. V was cut by 2 bases and J by 1 base, with 3 bases left in between. The CDR3 protein is CSARRSGNTIYF. In nucleotides, the CDR3 is TGCAGTGCTAGAAGGTCTGGAAACACCATATATTTT.

This clonotype was counted many times. The V gene is TRBV12-3 or TRBV12-4, the J gene TRBJ1-6; TRBD1 might be the D (6 bases). This CDR3 has 18 residues. The V and J ends lost 0 bases and 9 bases respectively, with 21 bases between them. As DNA, the CDR3 is TGTGCCAGCAGTTTAGCGAGCGGGGGCATCGTTATGGGTTCACCCCTCCACTTT. Its protein is CASSLASGGIVMGSPLHF.

This clonotype was counted ten times or more. The V call is TRBV20-1, the J call TRBJ2-7, with a weak D call TRBD1 (6 bases). The CDR3 loop spans 16 amino acids. V was pared by 1 base and J by 7 bases, with 23 bases between. Germline V gives CDR1 DFQATT, CDR2 SNEGSKA (reference sequence). CDR3 bases: TGCAGTGCTAGAGCTACTCCCCGGGACCCTCAGGGGGAGCAGTACTTC. This codes for CSARATPRDPQGEQYF.

This clonotype showed up many times. The gene calls are TRBV20-1 and TRBJ2-5; 10 bases are shared with TRBD2. The germline CDR1 and CDR2 sequences are DFQATT and SNEGSKA (reference sequence). Trimming cost V 6 bases and J 7 bases; bases outside gene matches: 14. This CDR3 spans 15 amino acids. CDR3 DNA: TGCAGTGCGAATAGGGCAGCGGGGGGGCTAGGGACCCAGTACTTC. Translation: CSANRAAGGLGTQYF.

This clonotype was seen many times. This rearrangement joins TRBV28 to TRBJ1-1; D unclear. The germline V gene has CDR1 MDHEN and CDR2 SYDVKM. The CDR3 has 11 residues. The germline V and J ends were trimmed by 7 bases and 1 base, with 4 bases remaining between them. CDR3 bases: TGTGCCAGCAAGGGGAACACTGAAGCTTTCTTT. Translating gives CASKGNTEAFF.

This clonotype was detected many times. The chain uses TRBV20-1 and TRBJ1-1; D ambiguous. In germline, CDR1 is DFQATT, CDR2 SNEGSKA (reference sequence). Between the trimmed V and J ends, which lost 0 bases and 4 bases, there was a span of 6 bases. The CDR3 length is 12 residues. In DNA, the CDR3 is TGCAGTGCTAGAGATATTCCCACTGAAGCTTTCTTT. Translating it yields CSARDIPTEAFF.

This clonotype was counted ten times or more. The chain couples TRBV12-3 or TRBV12-4 to TRBJ2-3; weak D call: TRBD1 (6 bases). V lost 1 base, J lost 0 bases, and 14 bases lay in between. CDR3 length: 17 residues. The CDR3 loop is CASSLVGTSFSTDTQYF. The CDR3 DNA reads TGTGCCAGCAGTTTAGTTGGGACATCATTTAGCACAGATACGCAGTATTTT.

In this sample, this clonotype turned up many times. This chain uses TRBV5-1 with TRBJ1-1; 8 bases match TRBD1. Germline-derived CDR1 and CDR2 are SGHRS and YFSETQ. After removal of 3 bases from V and 5 bases from J, the junction contained 9 bases not matched to a gene. The length of the CDR3 is 15 residues. The CDR3: CASSSPTGVETEAFF. For the CDR3, the DNA is TGCGCCAGCAGCTCACCGACAGGGGTCGAGACTGAAGCTTTCTTT.

The chain has TRBV5-6 and TRBJ1-3; TRBD1 might be the D (6 bases). CDR3 length: 16 residues. Trimming pared 4 bases from V and 2 bases from J, leaving 16 bases between. The germline V gene has CDR1 SGHDT and CDR2 YYEEEE. The CDR3 region has the DNA TGTGCCAGCAGCCCCCCAAGACAGGAACCTGGAAACACCATATATTTT. Amino acid sequence: CASSPPRQEPGNTIYF.

V and J are TRBV4-3 and TRBJ2-7; 8 bases are shared with TRBD2. CDR3 length equals 15 residues. Germline lookup yields CDR1 LGHNA and CDR2 YSLEER. The trim removed 3 bases at V and 5 bases at J, leaving 9 bases unmatched. The CDR3 DNA follows: TGCGCCAGCAGCCAGCAACTAGCGGAGTATAACGAGCAGTACTTC. Translated, it gives CASSQQLAEYNEQYF.

The sample holds many counts of this clonotype. V gene TRBV24-1 combines with J gene TRBJ1-5; D unresolved. The V gene's germline CDR1 is KGHDR and CDR2 SFDVKD. The CDR3 spans 14 residues. The V and J ends lost 0 bases and 7 bases respectively, with 9 bases between them. The CDR3 DNA follows: TGTGCCACCAGTGATTTGCGGGAAAACCAGCCCCAGCATTTT. As protein: CATSDLRENQPQHF.

This clonotype was picked up many times. The CDR3 spells CASSQGPGLYGYTF. The CDR3, as DNA: TGTGCCAGCAGCCAGGGCCCCGGGCTCTATGGCTACACCTTC. V gene TRBV3-1 combines with J gene TRBJ1-2; D not resolved. The ends were cut back, 3 bases at V and 4 bases at J, with 12 bases in the middle. The germline CDR1 and CDR2 sequences are LGHDT and YNNKEL (reference sequence). The CDR3 is made up of 14 amino acids.

A note on this clonotype: A much larger clone is a single base away; this may be a read error. The chain combines TRBV3-1 with TRBJ2-2, with D possibly matching TRBD2 (6 bases). This CDR3 has 18 residues. Germline assignment: CDR1 LGHDT and CDR2 YNNKEL (reference sequence). V lost 0 bases to trimming and J lost 7 bases, with 21 bases between them. The CDR3 bases are TGTGCCAGCAGCCAAGAGGCTCGGGCTAGCGTGGAAGACGGGGAGCTGTTTTTT. This codes for CASSQEARASVEDGELFF.